The 17 T cell receptor beta chains presented below share a single source sample, sequenced in a study of control samples from healthy donors and cancer patients. Libraries were prepared by immunoSEQ multiplex PCR; TCRdb keeps only in-frame clonotypes and omits some of them. The profile shows about 54,000 clones, approximately 95% of them singletons. Sequencing used blood. The receptors derive from a woman younger than 45 in good health.

The sample holds one count of this clone. V is TRBV19 and J is TRBJ2-1; 9 bases agree with TRBD2. J lost 5 bases, V lost 3 bases, and 8 bases had no gene match. The germline V gene has CDR1 LNHDA and CDR2 SQIVND (reference sequence). This CDR3 contains 16 residues. DNA for the CDR3: TGTGCCAGTAGTATCAGTAGCGGGAGACTACACAATGAGCAGTTCTTC. It yields the protein CASSISSGRLHNEQFF.

V and J are TRBV27 and TRBJ2-3; TRBD2 aligns across 7 bases. V shed 3 bases, J shed 6 bases, and the junction held 3 bases outside the gene matches. Germline values: CDR1 MNHEY, CDR2 SMNVEV (reference sequence). The CDR3 is made up of 13 amino acids. CDR3 nucleotide sequence: TGTGCCAGCAGTTTCGGGGGGACTGATACGCAGTATTTT. Its protein is CASSFGGTDTQYF.

The DNA of the CDR3 is TGCAGCGGGACTCTGGGGGACAGGACGTTGGATACGCAGTATTTT. This translates into CSGTLGDRTLDTQYF. This sequence joins TRBV29-1 and TRBJ2-3; 8 bases fit TRBD1. Germline values: CDR1 SQVTM, CDR2 ANQGSEA. The length of the CDR3 is 15 residues. Trimming at V came to 7 bases and at J to 6 bases, leaving 15 bases not matched to a gene.

This clone was seen once. The rearrangement joins TRBV27 to TRBJ2-3; TRBD1 matches at 7 bases. With 1 base clipped from V and 2 bases from J, the junction kept 6 bases outside the gene matches. Germline V gene lookup returns CDR1 MNHEY and CDR2 SMNVEV (reference sequence). CDR3 length: 16 residues. CDR3 DNA: TGTGCCAGCAGTTTATTCGCTGGACAGGACACAGATACGCAGTATTTT. This sequence encodes CASSLFAGQDTDTQYF.

The chain carries TRBV7-8 and TRBJ1-5; maybe TRBD1 (5 bases). V shed 0 bases and J shed 0 bases, with 12 bases lying between them. This CDR3 is built from 17 residues. CDR1 and CDR2 (germline): SGHVS, FQNEAQ. CDR3 nucleotides: TGTGCCAGCAGCTTAGCGGGGGGAGGGGATAGCAATCAGCCCCAGCATTTT. This encodes CASSLAGGGDSNQPQHF.

The chain links TRBV7-8 to TRBJ1-4; D is undetermined. The CDR3 is 16 amino acids. The V gene's germline CDR1 is SGHVS and CDR2 FQNEAQ. V lost 3 bases to trimming and J lost 3 bases, with 14 bases between them. CDR3: CASSFPEAKANEKLFF. For the CDR3, the DNA is TGTGCCAGCAGCTTCCCGGAAGCAAAGGCTAATGAAAAACTGTTTTTT.

About this clone itself: The sample carries other DNA sequences with the same CDR3. The CDR3 region is CAWARASGGGTYEQYF. In DNA form, the CDR3 reads TGTGCCTGGGCGAGGGCTAGCGGGGGGGGGACCTACGAGCAGTACTTC. This chain uses TRBV30 with TRBJ2-7; 12 bases match TRBD2. The CDR3 loop spans 16 amino acids. The germline CDR1 and CDR2 sequences are GTSNPN and SVGIG (reference sequence). Germline trimming cut 5 bases from V and 2 bases from J; bases unmatched to any gene: 10.

The chain employs TRBV10-1 and TRBJ2-3, with 10 bases aligning to TRBD2. This CDR3 has 15 amino acids. CDR1 and CDR2 (germline): WNHNN, SYGVQD (reference sequence). The J segment lost 2 bases and the V segment lost 6 bases, leaving 5 bases of the junction unmatched. As DNA, the CDR3 is TGCGCCAGCAGCCCGGGACTAGCGATCACAGATACGCAGTATTTT. This encodes CASSPGLAITDTQYF.

The chain recombines TRBV5-4 with TRBJ1-6; D remains ambiguous. Germline V gene lookup returns CDR1 SGHNT and CDR2 YYREEE (reference sequence). The V end was cut by 3 bases, the J end by 5 bases, with 9 bases between. This CDR3 is built from 14 residues. The CDR3 coding sequence is TGTGCCAGCAGCTCCCGGTTAGATAATTCACCCCTCCACTTT. Translating gives CASSSRLDNSPLHF.

This chain uses TRBV3-1 (or the pseudogene TRBV3-2) with TRBJ2-7; 10 bases map to TRBD1. The CDR3 covers 13 residues. J lost 3 bases, V lost 4 bases, and 0 bases had no gene match. CDR1 LGHDT and CDR2 YNNKEL come from the germline V gene (reference sequence). The CDR3 region is CASSRTGGYEQYF. The CDR3 nucleotides are TGTGCCAGCAGCCGGACAGGGGGCTACGAGCAGTACTTC.

The rearrangement uses TRBV4-1 and TRBJ1-5, with D possibly being TRBD1 (5 bases). V dropped 0 bases and J dropped 4 bases, with 13 bases sitting between them. From germline, CDR1 is MGHRA and CDR2 YSYEKL. CDR3 length equals 16 residues. CDR3 in DNA: TGCGCCAGCAGCCAAGAGGCTGGGGCGCTAAATCAGCCCCAGCATTTT. Amino acids: CASSQEAGALNQPQHF.

The V and J genes are TRBV21-1 and TRBJ2-7; whether TRBD2, the table's D call, matches the DNA was not checked. TRBV21-1 is a recognized pseudogene. CDR3 length: 13 residues. The CDR3 reads CAGPDSGAYEQYF. DNA of the CDR3: TGTGCCGGCCCAGACAGCGGGGCCTACGAGCAGTACTTC.

This clone was detected a few times. The CDR3 DNA sequence: TGTGCCAGCGGGCAAGTAGGGACAGGCAATCAGCCCCAGCATTTT. It encodes CASGQVGTGNQPQHF. This chain connects TRBV6-5 to TRBJ1-5; 7 bases fit TRBD1. Trimming took 8 bases from V and 2 from J; bases not matched to a gene: 9. In germline, CDR1 is MNHEY, CDR2 SVGAGI. The CDR3 runs to 15 residues.

The chain recombines TRBV27 with TRBJ2-7, with TRBD2 matching 7 bases. CDR3 size: 14 residues. In germline, CDR1 is MNHEY, CDR2 SMNVEV (reference sequence). The V segment lost 5 bases and the J segment 6 bases; nucleotides outside the gene matches: 10. CDR3 loop: CASSPLAFAAEQYF. The DNA for the CDR3 is TGTGCCAGCAGTCCACTAGCGTTCGCAGCCGAGCAGTACTTC.

The chain recombines TRBV10-3 with TRBJ2-7; 7 bases agree with TRBD2. Germline lookup yields CDR1 ENHRY and CDR2 SYGVKD. The CDR3 extends over 15 amino acids. With 0 bases clipped from V and 5 bases from J, the junction kept 7 bases outside the gene matches. Here the CDR3 DNA reads TGTGCCATCAGTGAGTCCCGGACTAGTAATGACGAGCAGTACTTC. This gives the protein CAISESRTSNDEQYF.

The CDR3 sequence is CASSLWVTSGSRVEQYF. The CDR3 DNA is TGTGCCAGCAGTTTATGGGTGACTAGCGGGAGCCGGGTCGAGCAGTACTTC. This chain connects TRBV28 to TRBJ2-7; 12 bases line up with TRBD2. CDR1 MDHEN and CDR2 SYDVKM come from the germline V gene. J lost 6 bases, V lost 0 bases, and 9 bases had no gene match. The CDR3 length is 17 residues.

This clone was seen only once. The chain joins TRBV3-1 (or the pseudogene TRBV3-2) to TRBJ2-1; 11 nucleotides line up with TRBD2. V lost 0 bases to trimming and J lost 0 bases; unmatched junction nucleotides: 10. The CDR3 extends over 20 amino acids. Germline V gene sequence: CDR1 LGHDT, CDR2 YNNKEL (reference sequence). The CDR3 region has the DNA TGTGCCAGCAGCCAAGATCTCATGGCTAGCGGGAGGAGCTCCTACAATGAGCAGTTCTTC. As protein: CASSQDLMASGRSSYNEQFF.